This is a list of T cell receptor beta chains from one sample in a study of regulatory T cells in long-lasting Graves disease. TCRdb re-called the multiplex PCR reads through MiXCR, storing one row per CDR3 protein. The sample consists of about 470,000 distinct CDR3 sequences, 20% to 25% of them appearing once. The sample here was peripheral blood mononuclear cells (PBMCs), taken when the disease was refractory, from a patient treated with antithyroid drugs. The receptor set was obtained from a female donor with Graves disease. CDR3s include the opening cysteine and the closing phenylalanine or tryptophan. D genes are given only for firm matches. Clone size, where shown, is once, few, many, or a class for clones that have expanded.

cdr3_aa cdr3_nt d_call clone_size j_call v_call
CASSRTSGGTEPDF TGTGCCAGCAGCCGGACTAGCGGGGGGACTGAGCCCGACTTC TRBD2 NA TRBJ2-7 TRBV7-9
CAWSGDRQPQHF TGTGCCTGGAGTGGGGACAGACAGCCCCAGCATTTT TRBD1 few TRBJ1-5 TRBV30
CASREGGYGYTF TGTGCCAGCAGGGAGGGTGGCTATGGCTACACCTTC NA many TRBJ1-2 TRBV12-3/TRBV12-4
CAISAGTGNTEAFF TGTGCCATCAGTGCCGGGACAGGGAACACTGAAGCTTTCTTT TRBD1 NA TRBJ1-1 TRBV10-3
CASSYAGAPYEQYF TGTGCCAGCAGTTACGCAGGGGCGCCCTACGAGCAGTACTTC NA many TRBJ2-7 TRBV6-5
CASSGDRGLPNSPLHF TGTGCCAGCAGTGGGGACAGGGGACTTCCTAATTCACCCCTCCACTTT TRBD1 many TRBJ1-6 TRBV2
CASSATGGTVYEQYF TGTGCCAGCAGCGCCACGGGAGGGACGGTCTACGAGCAGTACTTC TRBD2 NA TRBJ2-7 TRBV7-8
CASTLTGMEAFF TGTGCCAGCACCTTGACAGGGATGGAAGCTTTCTTT TRBD1 NA TRBJ1-1 TRBV7-9
CASSALPQLAKNIQYF TGTGCCAGCAGCGCTCTCCCACAGCTAGCCAAAAACATTCAGTACTTC NA few TRBJ2-4 TRBV6-1
CASSFSAGDTQYF TGTGCCAGCAGCTTTAGCGCGGGAGATACGCAGTATTTT NA NA TRBJ2-3 TRBV7-9
CASTPAGVVNTEAFF TGTGCCAGCACCCCGGCAGGGGTGGTGAACACTGAAGCTTTCTTT NA NA TRBJ1-1 TRBV19
CASSVGGDRGYTF TGTGCCAGCAGCGTAGGAGGGGACCGTGGCTACACCTTC NA few TRBJ1-2 TRBV9
CASSLIRGGNEQFF TGTGCCAGCAGTTTAATACGGGGGGGTAATGAGCAGTTCTTC TRBD2 NA TRBJ2-1 TRBV28
CASSIGPDGIYEQYF TGTGCCAGTAGTATAGGACCGGACGGAATCTACGAGCAGTACTTC NA NA TRBJ2-7 TRBV19
CAISDREDQPQHF TGTGCCATCAGTGACAGAGAGGATCAGCCCCAGCATTTT NA few TRBJ1-5 TRBV10-3
CASSQSGTPYQPQHF TGTGCCAGCAGCCAGTCCGGGACACCCTATCAGCCCCAGCATTTT NA few TRBJ1-5 TRBV3-1
CASSLSGGQGDTEAFF TGTGCCAGCAGTCTTTCGGGGGGACAGGGAGACACTGAAGCTTTCTTT TRBD1 few TRBJ1-1 TRBV28
CASSQGSPSNQPQHF TGTGCCAGCAGCCAGGGCTCGCCAAGCAATCAGCCCCAGCATTTT NA few TRBJ1-5 TRBV7-9